This passage covers 21 T cell receptor beta chains from one sample sequenced in a study of blood T cell repertoires in COVID-19. The repertoire was sequenced with immunoSEQ multiplex PCR; TCRdb's copy has only in-frame clones and lacks some. The profile shows about 52,000 clones, 85% to 90% of them singletons. What was sequenced was peripheral blood. These receptors all come from an older man with active or convalescent COVID-19.

This sequence joins TRBV5-1 and TRBJ2-3, with TRBD2 matching over 9 bases. Losses at the gene ends were 4 bases for V and 2 bases for J; bases not matched to a gene: 8. CDR3 size: 16 residues. The germline CDR1 and CDR2 sequences are SGHRS and YFSETQ. In nucleotides, the CDR3 is TGCGCCAGCAGCCTTCTGACTAGCGGATACACAGATACGCAGTATTTT. Amino acid sequence: CASSLLTSGYTDTQYF.

The genes are TRBV28 and TRBJ2-7, with 8 positions matching TRBD1. Germline V lookup: CDR1 MDHEN, CDR2 SYDVKM. With 7 bases clipped from V and 0 bases from J, the junction kept 8 bases outside the gene matches. The CDR3 runs 15 residues. The CDR3 DNA reads as TGTGCCAGCACCTCAGGGGGCAGAGTCTCCTACGAGCAGTACTTC. Amino acid sequence: CASTSGGRVSYEQYF.

The chain links TRBV24-1 to TRBJ2-3, with D possibly matching TRBD1 (6 bases). Looked up from germline, CDR1 is KGHDR and CDR2 is SFDVKD. The V end lost 9 bases, the J end lost 5 bases, and 8 bases lay between the germline ends. This CDR3 region has 11 residues. The CDR3 is CATRGGDTQYF. DNA for the CDR3: TGTGCCACCCGAGGGGGAGATACGCAGTATTTT.

The chain joins TRBV9 to TRBJ1-2; TRBD1 aligns across 7 bases. The CDR3 covers 13 residues. Germline V lookup: CDR1 SGDLS, CDR2 YYNGEE. The V and J ends lost 6 bases and 6 bases, in that order; junction bases with no gene match: 8. This CDR3 reads CASNRDSGNGYTF. CDR3 bases: TGTGCCAGCAATCGGGACAGTGGGAATGGCTACACCTTC. The full variable domain, completed using reference TRBV9 and TRBJ1-2, is DSGVTQTPKHLITATGQRVTLRCSPRSGDLSVYWYQQSLDQGLQFLIQYYNGEERAKGNILERFSAQQFPDLHSELNLSSLELGDSALYFCASNRDSGNGYTFGSGTRLTVV.

The rearrangement uses TRBV2 and TRBJ1-3, with no clear D. The germline gives CDR1 SNHLY, CDR2 FYNNEI. The germline V and J ends were trimmed by 4 bases and 2 bases, with 12 bases remaining between them. This CDR3 comprises 15 residues. The CDR3 region has the DNA TGTGCCAGCAGTGCCCCTGGAGGTACTGGAAACACCATATATTTT. Translating gives CASSAPGGTGNTIYF.

The chain has TRBV5-1 and TRBJ2-7; 10 nucleotides agree with TRBD1. This CDR3 region has 16 residues. Germline lookup yields CDR1 SGHRS and CDR2 YFSETQ. V lost 0 bases to trimming and J lost 4 bases; unmatched junction nucleotides: 7. The CDR3 region is CASSLGLTGGRYEQYF. The CDR3 DNA reads as TGCGCCAGCAGCTTGGGTCTGACAGGGGGCAGGTACGAGCAGTACTTC.

The V and J genes are TRBV6-5 and TRBJ1-4, with D maybe TRBD1 (5 bases). V lost 6 bases, J lost 0 bases, and 8 bases lay in between. This CDR3 spans 14 amino acids. The germline CDR1 and CDR2 sequences are MNHEY and SVGAGI. The CDR3 here is CASSRGATNEKLFF. The CDR3 DNA reads TGTGCCAGCAGCCGGGGGGCAACTAATGAAAAACTGTTTTTT.

This sequence joins TRBV9 and TRBJ2-3, with unresolved D. The CDR3 extends over 15 amino acids. Germline CDR1 reads SGDLS; CDR2 reads YYNGEE. The ends were cut back, 0 bases at V and 3 bases at J, with 11 bases in the middle. DNA of the CDR3: TGTGCCAGCAGCGTAGGCCTTCTCCAGACAGATACGCAGTATTTT. It yields the protein CASSVGLLQTDTQYF. The full variable domain, in which reference TRBV9 and TRBJ2-3 provide the parts outside the CDR3, is DSGVTQTPKHLITATGQRVTLRCSPRSGDLSVYWYQQSLDQGLQFLIQYYNGEERAKGNILERFSAQQFPDLHSELNLSSLELGDSALYFCASSVGLLQTDTQYFGPGTRLTVL.

The rearrangement joins TRBV7-9 to TRBJ2-1, with D possibly being TRBD1 (5 bases). Germline CDR1 is SEHNR and CDR2 is FQNEAQ (reference sequence). The CDR3 is made up of 17 amino acids. V lost 0 bases, J lost 6 bases, and 18 bases lay in between. The CDR3 here is CASSLATHVGVVNEQFF. CDR3 sequence (DNA): TGTGCCAGCAGCTTAGCGACCCACGTAGGGGTTGTCAATGAGCAGTTCTTC.

This chain links TRBV9 with TRBJ2-2; D possibly corresponds to TRBD2 (6 bases). CDR3 length: 16 residues. Trimming cost V 4 bases and J 3 bases, with 16 bases left between them. Per the germline V gene, CDR1 is SGDLS and CDR2 is YYNGEE. For the CDR3, the DNA is TGTGCCAGCAGCCCCCGTAGTGTAGCGGACACCGGGGAGCTGTTTTTT. Its protein product is CASSPRSVADTGELFF.

The V gene is TRBV9, the J gene TRBJ1-4; 7 bases agree with TRBD1. The CDR3 is made up of 15 amino acids. Per the germline V gene, CDR1 is SGDLS and CDR2 is YYNGEE. With 3 bases clipped from V and 5 bases from J, the junction kept 7 bases outside the gene matches. CDR3 sequence reads: CASSGGDSSNEKLFF. The CDR3, as DNA: TGTGCCAGCAGCGGGGGGGACAGCTCCAATGAAAAACTGTTTTTT.

The V gene is TRBV11-3, the J gene TRBJ2-7; 12 bases are shared with TRBD2. With 3 bases clipped from V and 2 bases from J, the junction kept 5 bases outside the gene matches. Germline CDR1 and CDR2: SGHNT and YENEEA. This CDR3 spans 16 amino acids. The CDR3 loop reads CASSLSSSGGAYEQYF. The DNA of the CDR3 is TGTGCCAGCAGCTTGAGCTCTAGCGGGGGGGCCTACGAGCAGTACTTC.

The genes are TRBV5-1 and TRBJ2-2, with unresolved D. This CDR3 has 13 amino acids. V lost 1 base, J lost 6 bases, and 7 bases lay in between. Germline V lookup: CDR1 SGHRS, CDR2 YFSETQ. The CDR3 loop is CASSLLWPGELFF. DNA of the CDR3: TGCGCCAGCAGCTTGTTATGGCCCGGGGAGCTGTTTTTT.

The chain has TRBV9 and TRBJ2-5; 11 bases agree with TRBD1. The CDR3 runs to 16 residues. V dropped 0 bases and J dropped 5; count of bases not matched to a gene: 6. Germline lookup yields CDR1 SGDLS and CDR2 YYNGEE. CDR3 amino acids: CASSVGTGGVSETQYF. CDR3 sequence (DNA): TGTGCCAGCAGCGTAGGGACAGGGGGCGTTTCGGAGACCCAGTACTTC.

This chain joins TRBV4-1 and TRBJ2-1; 13 bases agree with TRBD2. Germline V gives CDR1 MGHRA, CDR2 YSYEKL. The CDR3 covers 22 residues. J lost 0 bases, V lost 1 base, and 15 bases had no gene match. In DNA form, the CDR3 reads TGCGCCAGCAGCCAAGGAACGAGGGGGACTAGCGGGATGAAAAGCTCCTACAATGAGCAGTTCTTC. Its protein product is CASSQGTRGTSGMKSSYNEQFF.

J is TRBJ1-1 and V is TRBV5-6; weak D call: TRBD1 (6 bases). The V end lost 0 bases, the J end lost 5 bases, and 17 bases lay between the germline ends. The CDR3 totals 16 residues. Looked up from germline, CDR1 is SGHDT and CDR2 is YYEEEE. CDR3: CASSLEGGARRTEAFF. CDR3 nucleotide sequence: TGTGCCAGCAGCTTGGAAGGGGGGGCGCGACGTACTGAAGCTTTCTTT. The full variable domain, with the rest looked up from reference TRBV5-6 and TRBJ1-1, is DAGVTQSPTHLIKTRGQQVTLRCSPKSGHDTVSWYQQALGQGPQFIFQYYEEEERQRGNFPDRFSGHQFPNYSSELNVNALLLGDSALYLCASSLEGGARRTEAFFGQGTRLTVV.

The chain recombines TRBV7-2 with TRBJ2-7, with TRBD2 as a possible D gene (6 bases). CDR3 length equals 14 residues. Germline CDR1 and CDR2: SGHTA and FQGNSA. V dropped 5 bases and J dropped 6 bases, with 17 bases sitting between them. Written as DNA, the CDR3 is TGTGCCAGCAGCCTTAACTCGGGAGAGGGCGAGCAGTACTTC. This sequence encodes CASSLNSGEGEQYF.

The chain recombines TRBV19 with TRBJ2-5; maybe TRBD1 (6 bases). The CDR3 loop spans 16 amino acids. CDR1 and CDR2 from the germline V gene are LNHDA and SQIVND (reference sequence). V lost 7 bases and J lost 1, with 19 bases in between. CDR3 coding DNA: TGTGCCAGTAAGAGGGAACAGGGCAACCCCCAAGAGACCCAGTACTTC. Its protein product is CASKREQGNPQETQYF.

V usage is TRBV5-1 and J usage is TRBJ2-1; D might be TRBD1 (5 bases). Germline CDR1 reads SGHRS; CDR2 reads YFSETQ. Trimming cost V 1 base and J 2 bases, with 13 bases left between them. This CDR3 is 16 amino acids long. DNA of the CDR3: TGCGCCAGCAGCTTGTCGACCAGGGCTACCTACAATGAGCAGTTCTTC. This sequence encodes CASSLSTRATYNEQFF.

The CDR3 DNA follows: TGTGCCAGCAGTTTAATAGCGGGAGCCTACAATGAGCAGTTCTTC. Translated, it gives CASSLIAGAYNEQFF. The rearrangement links TRBV6-2 or TRBV6-3 to TRBJ2-1; 9 bases align to TRBD2. The CDR3 length is 15 residues. From germline, CDR1 is MNHEY and CDR2 SVGEGT. The J segment lost 2 bases and the V segment lost 4 bases, leaving 3 bases of the junction unmatched.

This clone was found once. This chain links TRBV7-2 with TRBJ2-7; 10 bases map to TRBD2. Per germline, CDR1 SGHTA and CDR2 FQGNSA. The CDR3 has 14 residues. V lost 4 bases, J lost 4 bases, and 4 bases stayed unmatched. CDR3 sequence (DNA): TGTGCCAGCAGCTCGGGACTAGCGACGTACGAGCAGTACTTC. Amino acids: CASSSGLATYEQYF.